Following are 2 T cell receptor beta chains from one sample sequenced in a study of cytomegalovirus exposure and HLA in healthy donors. A multiplex PCR was run with 60 Vbeta primers and 13 Jbeta primers. Some clones are missing from TCRdb's copy, which holds only in-frame ones; the method was immunoSEQ multiplex PCR. The sample holds 150,000 or so clones, approximately 86% seen once. The sequenced material came from PBMCs. These receptors were obtained from a woman aged 18-35 years in good health and CMV-seronegative.

The DNA for the CDR3 is TGTGCCAGCAGCTTAGGACAGGCAGGGGGCACTGAAGCTTTCTTT. The encoded protein is CASSLGQAGGTEAFF. This rearrangement joins TRBV11-2 to TRBJ1-1, with 7 bases fitting TRBD1. The CDR3 consists of 15 residues. Germline CDR1 is SGHAT and CDR2 is FQNNGV. V lost 1 base and J lost 4; bases outside the gene matches: 6.

This clone was seen once. This chain joins TRBV5-1 and TRBJ2-3; D gene uncertain. The V gene lost 1 base and the J gene lost 2 bases, with 14 bases spanning the gap. The CDR3 has 16 residues. Per the germline V gene, CDR1 is SGHRS and CDR2 is YFSETQ. Written as DNA, the CDR3 is TGCGCCAGCAGCTTGATGGGCCTTCGGAACACAGATACGCAGTATTTT. This encodes CASSLMGLRNTDTQYF. The full variable domain, its missing parts supplied by reference TRBV5-1 and TRBJ2-3, is KAGVTQTPRYLIKTRGQQVTLSCSPISGHRSVSWYQQTPGQGLQFLFEYFSETQRNKGNFPGRFSGRQFSNSRSEMNVSTLELGDSALYLCASSLMGLRNTDTQYFGPGTRLTVL.